This T cell receptor beta chain is from a study of CD8 T cells in Susac syndrome. The study used treatment-naive patients who had stable or active relapsing-remitting disease as multiple sclerosis controls. Both CD4+ and CD8+ T cells were negatively isolated, and TEMRA cells underwent FACS enrichment. This CDR3 is 15 amino acids long. V lost 4 bases to trimming and J lost 4 bases, with 16 bases between them. Looked up from germline, CDR1 is DFQATT and CDR2 is SNEGSKA (reference sequence). After extraction with the RNeasy kit, 0.5 to 1 ug of the RNA was reverse transcribed using random hexamers. Amplification of TCR beta CDR3 by immunoSEQ multiplex PCR spanned 54 Vbeta and 13 Jbeta. TCRdb passed the immunoSEQ multiplex PCR reads through MiXCR, listing each CDR3 protein once. The profile covers 250,000 to 350,000 distinct CDR3 sequences, with 92% appearing a single time and over 0.05% taken by the ten largest.

The chain links TRBV20-1 to TRBJ1-4; a possible D gene is TRBD1 (5 bases). The TCR comes from a human donor with multiple sclerosis. The sequenced sample was CD4+ T cells from PBMCs. Here the CDR3 DNA reads TGCAGTGCTAACCCGGGACGGCTAGATAATGAAAAACTGTTTTTT. Protein sequence: CSANPGRLDNEKLFF.